These 8 T cell receptor beta chains came from one sample sequenced in a study of blood T cells in healthy people across ages. Primers used in a second PCR of about 6 to 11 cycles were a sample-barcoded 5' primer and a J-beta primer mix. TCRdb reprocessed the 5' RACE reads with MiXCR, giving one entry per CDR3 protein. This sample carries 1.5 million to 2 million distinct CDR3 sequences, approximately 39% of them seen once, and the ten largest clones take more than 20%. Specimen: blood. These receptors originate from a human donor in good health.

The CDR3 nucleotides are TGCGCCAGCAGCTTGGCCTCGGACGAGCAGTACTTC. Amino acid sequence: CASSLASDEQYF. This chain connects TRBV5-1 to TRBJ2-7; D not certain. Germline CDR1 is SGHRS and CDR2 is YFSETQ. V was cut by 0 bases and J by 5 bases, with 6 bases left in between. The CDR3 has 12 residues.

The chain has TRBV5-1 and TRBJ2-1; the match to TRBD1 covers 7 bases. This CDR3 is built from 15 residues. V lost 5 bases to trimming and J lost 1 base; unmatched junction nucleotides: 6. From germline, CDR1 is SGHRS and CDR2 YFSETQ. CDR3 bases: TGCGCCAGCAGTCGGGGCAGGGGGTCCTACAATGAGCAGTTCTTC. As protein: CASSRGRGSYNEQFF.

The chain carries TRBV3-1 and TRBJ1-2; D is undetermined. Per germline, CDR1 LGHDT and CDR2 YNNKEL (reference sequence). V was clipped by 0 bases and J by 6 bases, with 11 bases between them. The CDR3 contains 14 residues. CDR3 nucleotides: TGTGCCAGCAGCCAAGATCATCAACAGAATGGCTACACCTTC. Protein sequence: CASSQDHQQNGYTF.

This sequence joins TRBV5-1 and TRBJ2-3; D might be TRBD2 (7 bases). Germline V gives CDR1 SGHRS, CDR2 YFSETQ. The CDR3 totals 15 residues. Trimming left V 3 bases short and J 2 bases short, with 13 bases between. In nucleotides, the CDR3 is TGCGCCAGCAGCTCATACAGGGACTACACAGATACGCAGTATTTT. It codes for CASSSYRDYTDTQYF.

This chain connects TRBV25-1 to TRBJ1-3, with D possibly TRBD1 on 5 matching bases. CDR3 length: 11 residues. Germline lookup yields CDR1 MGHDK and CDR2 SYGVNS. V was shortened by 3 bases and J by 15 bases, with 12 bases between the two germline ends. As DNA, the CDR3 is TGTGCCAGCAGTGATAACAGGAGATCATATTTT. This codes for CASSDNRRSYF. The complete variable domain, with remaining parts taken from reference TRBV25-1 and TRBJ1-3, reads EADIYQTPRYLVIGTGKKITLECSQTMGHDKMYWYQQDPGMELHLIHYSYGVNSTEKGDLSSESTVSRIRTEHFPLTLESARPSHTSQYLCASSDNRRSYFGEGSWLTVV.

The chain is built from TRBV15 and TRBJ2-3, with 9 bases identical to TRBD2. Germline loops: CDR1 LNHNV, CDR2 YYDKDF (reference sequence). The J segment lost 7 bases and the V segment lost 1 base, leaving 6 bases of the junction unmatched. The CDR3 length is 15 residues. The CDR3 protein is CATSRAGAGGYTQYF. CDR3 sequence (DNA): TGTGCCACCAGCAGAGCGGGAGCGGGGGGTTATACGCAGTATTTT.

This clonotype turned up a few times. The V and J genes are TRBV4-1 and TRBJ2-5; 7 bases map to TRBD1. CDR1 is MGHRA and CDR2 is YSYEKL in the germline V gene. The CDR3 spans 16 residues. The junction had 7 bases not matched to a gene; V was cut back by 0 bases and J by 3 bases. The CDR3 nucleotides read TGCGCCAGCAGCCAAGACGGCAGGGGGAGCGAAGAGACCCAGTACTTC. Protein: CASSQDGRGSEETQYF.

This clonotype was counted ten times or more. The chain couples TRBV4-2 to TRBJ2-7; D remains unclear. This CDR3 region has 13 residues. Germline V gene sequence: CDR1 LGHNA, CDR2 YNFKEQ. V lost 4 bases, J lost 2 bases, and 9 bases lay in between. CDR3 in amino acids: CASSPGRAYEQYF. DNA of the CDR3: TGTGCCAGCAGCCCCGGCAGAGCCTACGAGCAGTACTTC.